One sample yielded the 20 T cell receptor beta chains listed below, sequenced in a study of human T cells and chemical hapten exposure. Time point in this sample: patch test 3, about 24 weeks after DPC sensitization. Treatment: therapeutic diphenylcyclopropenone sensitization with weekly scalp DPC. Extraction yielded total RNA from whole blood (unfractionated). In TCRdb, the RACE reads were re-called with MiXCR into one record per CDR3 protein. The table includes approximately 41,000 distinct CDR3 sequences, around a tenth detected once. Sequencing was performed on whole blood, taken in connection with sensitization to the hapten diphenylcyclopropenone (DPC). The receptor source for this set is a man in his fifties or sixties with alopecia areata. Some clones in this sample may be carry-over from other donors' samples.

The sample holds many counts of this clonotype. The rearrangement uses TRBV6-4 and TRBJ2-3; D gene ambiguous. Germline CDR1 is MRHNA and CDR2 is SNTAGT. The V end was cut by 3 bases, the J end by 0 bases, with 13 bases between. The length of the CDR3 is 16 residues. The CDR3 protein is CASSESFPPSTDTQYF. The CDR3 DNA sequence: TGTGCCAGCAGTGAGTCCTTCCCGCCGAGCACAGATACGCAGTATTTT.

The chain couples TRBV3-1 to TRBJ2-1, with 9 nucleotides matching TRBD2. V was clipped by 4 bases and J by 5 bases; unmatched bases: 3. CDR3 length equals 14 residues. Germline V gives CDR1 LGHDT, CDR2 YNNKEL (reference sequence). The CDR3 region is CASSRTSANNEQFF. The CDR3 coding sequence is TGTGCCAGCAGCCGGACTAGCGCTAACAATGAGCAGTTCTTC.

This clonotype was counted only a few times. CDR3 sequence: CASKVAKSTDTQYF. The CDR3 DNA sequence: TGTGCCAGCAAGGTAGCGAAGAGCACAGATACGCAGTATTTT. The chain joins TRBV27 to TRBJ2-3; TRBD2 is a possible D gene (5 bases). The germline V and J ends were trimmed by 7 bases and 0 bases, with 11 bases remaining between them. The CDR3 is 14 amino acids. The germline gives CDR1 MNHEY, CDR2 SMNVEV (reference sequence).

The V call is TRBV7-2, the J call TRBJ2-1; either TRBD1 or TRBD2 may fit D (5 bases each). The CDR3 covers 13 residues. Germline CDR1 reads SGHTA; CDR2 reads FQGNSA. V lost 11 bases, J lost 4 bases, and 15 bases lay in between. CDR3: CAGGQGQYNEQFF. CDR3 coding DNA: TGTGCCGGGGGTCAAGGGCAGTACAATGAGCAGTTCTTC.

The chain combines TRBV28 with TRBJ2-2; no clear D gene. V was trimmed by 4 bases and J by 9 bases, leaving 9 bases between them. The CDR3 loop spans 12 amino acids. Germline CDR1 MDHEN, CDR2 SYDVKM. CDR3 amino acids: CASSSAKWELFF. The CDR3 DNA follows: TGTGCCAGCAGTTCCGCAAAGTGGGAGCTGTTTTTT.

This clonotype has just a few counts. This chain connects TRBV5-5 to TRBJ1-2; D ambiguous. CDR3 length: 14 residues. Germline CDR1 SGHKS, CDR2 YYEKEE (reference sequence). V gave up 1 base and J gave up 1 base, with 8 bases separating them. This CDR3 reads CASSLYEDNYGYTF. In DNA, the CDR3 is TGTGCCAGCAGCTTGTACGAGGATAACTATGGCTACACCTTC. The full variable domain, its missing parts supplied by reference TRBV5-5 and TRBJ1-2, is DAGVTQSPTHLIKTRGQQVTLRCSPISGHKSVSWYQQVLGQGPQFIFQYYEKEERGRGNFPDRFSARQFPNYSSELNVNALLLGDSALYLCASSLYEDNYGYTFGSGTRLTVV.

The chain couples TRBV6-2 or TRBV6-3 to TRBJ2-7; no clear D gene. In germline, CDR1 is MNHEY, CDR2 SVGEGT. The CDR3 covers 15 residues. V lost 6 bases, J lost 0 bases, and 15 bases lay in between. This CDR3 is CASRSHGELSYEQYF. Written as DNA, the CDR3 is TGTGCCAGCAGATCCCACGGTGAACTCTCCTACGAGCAGTACTTC.

This clonotype was observed many times. The rearrangement joins TRBV19 to TRBJ2-3; 11 bases match TRBD2. J gave up 7 bases and V 8 bases, and 17 bases lay outside the gene matches. This CDR3 has 17 residues. CDR1 and CDR2 (germline): LNHDA, SQIVND (reference sequence). The CDR3 nucleotides read TGTGCCAGTCGCCCTCCAGGACTAGCGGGTCGGAGTAATACGCAGTATTTT. Translation: CASRPPGLAGRSNTQYF.

This clonotype was observed at least ten times. The CDR3 DNA is TGCAGCGTTGCCAGGGGGAATGGCTACACCTTC. This translates into CSVARGNGYTF. This chain joins TRBV29-1 and TRBJ1-2, with TRBD1 matching 7 bases. This CDR3 is built from 11 residues. V lost 4 bases to trimming and J lost 6 bases; unmatched junction nucleotides: 2. Germline V gene sequence: CDR1 SQVTM, CDR2 ANQGSEA. Filled out from reference TRBV29-1 and TRBJ1-2, the complete variable domain reads SAVISQKPSRDICQRGTSLTIQCQVDSQVTMMFWYRQQPGQSLTLIATANQGSEATYESGFVIDKFPISRPNLTFSTLTVSNMSPEDSSIYLCSVARGNGYTFGSGTRLTVV.

This clonotype was detected many times. The rearrangement links TRBV7-2 to TRBJ1-5; D gene unclear. Trimming took off 3 bases at V and 2 bases at J, with 5 bases between the two ends. CDR1 and CDR2 from the germline V gene are SGHTA and FQGNSA. The CDR3 has 13 residues. CDR3 sequence: CASSLTGNQPQHF. CDR3 nucleotides: TGTGCCAGCAGCTTGACGGGCAATCAGCCCCAGCATTTT.

V is TRBV29-1 and J is TRBJ2-5; 7 nucleotides line up with TRBD1. Germline lookup yields CDR1 SQVTM and CDR2 ANQGSEA. Trimming took 6 bases from V and 5 from J; bases not matched to a gene: 6. The CDR3 has 12 residues. This CDR3 reads CSVATRGETQYF. In DNA form, the CDR3 reads TGCAGCGTGGCAACCAGGGGGGAGACCCAGTACTTC.

The chain couples TRBV7-2 to TRBJ2-3, with TRBD1 matching 8 bases. Germline lookup yields CDR1 SGHTA and CDR2 FQGNSA. The CDR3 is made up of 14 amino acids. V dropped 4 bases and J dropped 6; count of bases not matched to a gene: 6. CDR3 residues: CASSSGQGRDTQYF. The CDR3 DNA reads TGTGCCAGCAGCTCTGGACAGGGTCGGGATACGCAGTATTTT.

There are many counts of this clonotype. The chain recombines TRBV6-6 with TRBJ2-3, with D tentatively TRBD1 (5 bases). The CDR3 runs 14 residues. Between the trimmed V and J ends, which lost 6 bases and 5 bases, there was a span of 15 bases. CDR1 MNHNY and CDR2 SVGAGI come from the germline V gene (reference sequence). CDR3 amino acids: CASRVTALRDTQYF. The CDR3 DNA is TGTGCCAGCAGGGTGACAGCCCTGAGAGATACGCAGTATTTT.

This clonotype showed up many times. The chain joins TRBV11-1 to TRBJ2-1; 9 bases map to TRBD1. This CDR3 contains 16 residues. Germline lookup yields CDR1 SGHAT and CDR2 FQDESV (reference sequence). The trim removed 5 bases at V and 0 bases at J, leaving 5 bases unmatched. CDR3 protein: CASSAGQGSSYNEQFF. The DNA for the CDR3 is TGTGCCAGCAGCGCCGGACAGGGGAGCTCCTACAATGAGCAGTTCTTC.

This clonotype was detected ten times or more. The chain carries TRBV29-1 and TRBJ2-3; D could derive from TRBD1 or TRBD2 (5 bases each). V dropped 8 bases and J dropped 3 bases, with 18 bases sitting between them. CDR3 size: 14 residues. Germline loops: CDR1 SQVTM, CDR2 ANQGSEA. The CDR3, as DNA: TGCAGCTCGGGACGAGGGAGAGAAACAGATACGCAGTATTTT. Encoded protein: CSSGRGRETDTQYF.

This clonotype was detected ten times or more. V and J are TRBV29-1 and TRBJ2-1, with 10 positions matching TRBD2. This CDR3 spans 14 amino acids. With 3 bases clipped from V and 8 bases from J, the junction kept 7 bases outside the gene matches. CDR1 is SQVTM and CDR2 is ANQGSEA in the germline V gene. CDR3 region: CSVDRPSGSDEQFF. The DNA of the CDR3 is TGCAGCGTTGATCGGCCTAGCGGGAGCGATGAGCAGTTCTTC.

This clonotype showed up many times. The chain carries TRBV12-3 or TRBV12-4 and TRBJ1-4, with 10 nucleotides matching TRBD1. The J segment lost 0 bases and the V segment lost 3 bases, leaving 10 bases of the junction unmatched. This CDR3 region has 19 residues. The CDR3 sequence: CASSFLTGTGVATNEKLFF. CDR3 nucleotide sequence: TGTGCCAGCAGTTTTCTCACCGGGACAGGGGTTGCAACTAATGAAAAACTGTTTTTT.

Only a few counts were recorded for this clonotype. The chain employs TRBV10-3 and TRBJ2-1; no clear D. The CDR3 is made up of 13 amino acids. V was shortened by 0 bases and J by 7 bases, with 7 bases between the two germline ends. CDR1 and CDR2 (germline): ENHRY, SYGVKD. This chain's CDR3 is CAISESITNEQFF. The CDR3 region has the DNA TGTGCCATCAGTGAGTCGATCACGAATGAGCAGTTCTTC.

The rearrangement uses TRBV3-1 and TRBJ2-1; D not resolved. V shed 3 bases and J shed 9 bases, with 9 bases lying between them. Germline-derived CDR1 and CDR2 are LGHDT and YNNKEL (reference sequence). This CDR3 is built from 12 residues. The CDR3 DNA is TGTGCCAGCAGCCATCCATACGGTGAGCAGTTCTTC. It translates to CASSHPYGEQFF.

Ten or more counts support this clonotype. The chain uses TRBV20-1 and TRBJ2-7, with D hard to call. This CDR3 contains 13 residues. V lost 3 bases and J lost 0, with 9 bases in between. Per the germline V gene, CDR1 is DFQATT and CDR2 is SNEGSKA (reference sequence). CDR3 region: CSASSRSSYEQYF. The CDR3 nucleotides read TGCAGTGCTAGTAGCAGGAGCTCCTACGAGCAGTACTTC.